This T cell receptor (beta chain) appears in the sequencing data of a study of blood T cell repertoires in COVID-19. The overall study: Samples of COVID-19 (acute and convalescent) were obtained from the United States, Italy and Spain. T cells, B-cell-depleted T cells, or PBMCs provided the cDNA or gDNA that served as material.

Looked up from germline, CDR1 is MNHEY and CDR2 is SVGEGT. This CDR3 has 16 residues. With V trimmed by 1 base and J by 6 bases, 9 bases remained unmatched. Original processing notes: Cell counts per sample came from amplifying reference gene primers. Produced via immunoSEQ multiplex PCR; TCRdb's table is partial and in-frame only. V and J calls and clone size are copied from that table; D and trimming were computed from the DNA. The profile covers tens of thousands of clones, with 88% appearing a single time and under 20% taken by the ten largest. This sequence joins TRBV6-2 or TRBV6-3 and TRBJ2-3, with TRBD1 identical over 8 bases. Sequences were obtained from peripheral blood. The receptor was isolated from a man between 65 and 85 years old with acute or convalescent COVID-19. As DNA, the CDR3 is TGTGCCAGCAGTTACTATGTACAGGGGGGATCCGATACGCAGTATTTT. Protein sequence: CASSYYVQGGSDTQYF.